The 2 T cell receptor beta chains below come from one sample, sequenced in a study of early T cells in non-severe SARS-CoV-2 infection. Each CDR3 protein is one row after TCRdb ran MiXCR on the 5' RACE reads. This table has 54,000 or so distinct CDR3 sequences, 4.5% to 7% appearing once. Sequencing was performed on whole blood. All receptors derive from an adult who was a healthcare worker with PCR-confirmed SARS-CoV-2 infection or an uninfected control (not recorded which).

This clonotype appeared many times. The chain employs TRBV4-3 and TRBJ2-1; 7 bases match TRBD2. The ends lost 4 bases at V and 3 bases at J; junction bases unmatched: 12. This CDR3 is 17 amino acids long. Germline V gene lookup returns CDR1 LGHNA and CDR2 YSLEER. The CDR3 spells CASSRFRGGDRYNEQFF. CDR3 nucleotide sequence: TGCGCCAGCAGCCGATTCCGCGGGGGAGATCGCTACAATGAGCAGTTCTTC.

This clonotype showed up just a few times. The CDR3 here is CASSPGGTEYGYTF. DNA for the CDR3: TGTGCCAGCAGTCCGGGAGGGACGGAGTATGGCTACACCTTC. The chain links TRBV7-2 to TRBJ1-2; D might be TRBD1 (5 bases). From germline, CDR1 is SGHTA and CDR2 FQGNSA. V was trimmed by 6 bases and J by 5 bases, leaving 16 bases between them. The CDR3 is 14 amino acids. The full variable domain, in which reference TRBV7-2 and TRBJ1-2 provide the parts outside the CDR3, is GAGVSQSPSNKVTEKGKDVELRCDPISGHTALYWYRQSLGQGLEFLIYFQGNSAPDKSGLPSDRFSAERTGGSVSTLTIQRTQQEDSAVYLCASSPGGTEYGYTFGSGTRLTVV.